The 29 T cell receptor beta chains presented below share a single source sample, sequenced in a study of blood T cell repertoires in COVID-19 (dated by TCRdb to the early 2020s). The library was generated by the immunoSEQ multiplex PCR assay. TCRdb mirrors the immuneACCESS table, restricted to in-frame sequences. Some clones are absent from its copies; in checked studies, under half trace to an unresolved V gene, and the reason for the others is unknown. For this sample there are about 24,000 clones; roughly nine tenths appear just once. About 5% of the sample is held by the ten biggest clonotypes. Sequencing used peripheral blood. The origin of the receptors is a man aged 45-60 years with active COVID-19.

This clone has just one count. This chain uses TRBV11-2 with TRBJ2-1; D unclear. CDR3 size: 16 residues. Trimming pared 6 bases from V and 0 bases from J, leaving 15 bases between. Per the germline V gene, CDR1 is SGHAT and CDR2 is FQNNGV. CDR3 sequence (DNA): TGTGCCAGCAGGCCTTTGAGGCGGAGCTCCTACAATGAGCAGTTCTTC. This codes for CASRPLRRSSYNEQFF.

CDR3: CASSRARRRTDTQYF. CDR3 DNA: TGTGCCAGCAGCCGGGCCCGGAGGCGCACAGATACGCAGTATTTT. The chain combines TRBV5-8 with TRBJ2-3; a possible D gene is TRBD2 (5 bases). The CDR3 loop spans 15 amino acids. V dropped 4 bases and J dropped 1 base, with 13 bases sitting between them. Germline lookup yields CDR1 SGHTS and CDR2 YDEGEE.

The chain joins TRBV3-1 (or the pseudogene TRBV3-2) to TRBJ1-2, with D unclear. From germline, CDR1 is LGHDT and CDR2 YNNKEL (reference sequence). V lost 4 bases and J lost 1, with 10 bases in between. The CDR3 consists of 14 residues. CDR3: CASSPTSGNYGYTF. The DNA for the CDR3 is TGTGCCAGCAGCCCCACTTCCGGTAACTATGGCTACACCTTC.

J is TRBJ2-3 and V is TRBV6-2 or TRBV6-3; TRBD2 matches 12 bases. The CDR3 contains 17 residues. CDR1 is MNHEY, CDR2 SVGEGT, per germline. Unmatched junction bases numbered 7, after V lost 2 bases and J lost 4 bases. The CDR3 DNA is TGTGCCAGCAGTTACGGCCCCCGGACTAGCGGGGCAGATACGCAGTATTTT. This gives the protein CASSYGPRTSGADTQYF.

The chain joins TRBV6-2 or TRBV6-3 to TRBJ2-2, with 8 bases aligning to TRBD2. V lost 5 bases to trimming and J lost 5 bases; unmatched junction nucleotides: 4. CDR3 length: 14 amino acids. Germline loops: CDR1 MNHEY, CDR2 SVGEGT. CDR3 bases: TGTGCCAGCAGTCCCGGACTAGCTACCGGGGAGCTGTTTTTT. Protein sequence: CASSPGLATGELFF.

The chain employs TRBV18 and TRBJ2-7, with D possibly being TRBD2 (5 bases). CDR3 length: 12 amino acids. The ends were cut back, 1 base at V and 5 bases at J, with 6 bases in the middle. Germline lookup yields CDR1 KGHSH and CDR2 LQKENI. CDR3 sequence: CASSPLGDEQYF. CDR3 bases: TGTGCCAGCTCACCACTCGGGGACGAGCAGTACTTC.

CDR3 bases: TGTGCCAGCAGCTCGCAGGGCTCCATGAACACTGAAGCTTTCTTT. Translated: CASSSQGSMNTEAFF. The chain uses TRBV7-9 and TRBJ1-1; TRBD1 might be the D (5 bases). The V and J ends lost 4 bases and 0 bases respectively, with 12 bases between them. The length of the CDR3 is 15 residues. Germline lookup yields CDR1 SEHNR and CDR2 FQNEAQ (reference sequence). The full variable domain, rest sourced from reference TRBV7-9 and TRBJ1-1, is DTGVSQNPRHKITKRGQNVTFRCDPISEHNRLYWYRQTLGQGPEFLTYFQNEAQLEKSRLLSDRFSAERPKGSFSTLEIQRTEQGDSAMYLCASSSQGSMNTEAFFGQGTRLTVV.

The chain is built from TRBV7-9 and TRBJ1-1; D gene ambiguous. Germline V gives CDR1 SEHNR, CDR2 FQNEAQ (reference sequence). The CDR3 sequence is 15 residues long. V lost 1 base, J lost 1 base, and 10 bases lay in between. CDR3 protein: CASSLGWEPNTEAFF. The CDR3 nucleotides are TGTGCCAGCAGCTTAGGGTGGGAGCCGAACACTGAAGCTTTCTTT.

The genes are TRBV21-1 and TRBJ2-5; the D call TRBD2 from the table was never checked on the DNA. TRBV21-1 represents a pseudogene. The CDR3 has 15 amino acids. DNA of the CDR3: TGTGCCAGCAGCTCACACCTCCTAGACCGCGAGACCCAGTACTTC. Translation gives CASSSHLLDRETQYF.

The V call is TRBV15, the J call TRBJ2-3; 9 bases fit TRBD2. The CDR3 totals 15 residues. CDR1 and CDR2 from the germline V gene are LNHNV and YYDKDF (reference sequence). V lost 4 bases to trimming and J lost 0 bases; unmatched junction nucleotides: 2. CDR3 coding DNA: TGTGCCACCAGCACTAGCGGGGCAAGCACAGATACGCAGTATTTT. It translates to CATSTSGASTDTQYF.

CDR3 DNA sequence: TGCAGCGTTGACAGGGGTGGGGATGGCTACACCTTC. Translation gives CSVDRGGDGYTF. The chain employs TRBV29-1 and TRBJ1-2, with D tentatively TRBD1 (6 bases). The CDR3 has 12 residues. Germline-derived CDR1 and CDR2 are SQVTM and ANQGSEA. Trimming cost V 3 bases and J 6 bases, with 11 bases left between them.

J is TRBJ1-2 and V is TRBV27; unclear D gene. V was trimmed by 0 bases and J by 4 bases, leaving 12 bases between them. The CDR3 loop spans 15 amino acids. The germline V gene encodes CDR1 MNHEY and CDR2 SMNVEV (reference sequence). In nucleotides, the CDR3 is TGTGCCAGCAGTTTATCCGCGGGTGGAAGCTATGGCTACACCTTC. It translates to CASSLSAGGSYGYTF.

V gene TRBV5-1 combines with J gene TRBJ2-1, with TRBD1 identical over 8 bases. This CDR3 has 15 residues. The V gene's germline CDR1 is SGHRS and CDR2 YFSETQ. Trimming took 0 bases from V and 6 from J; bases not matched to a gene: 5. In nucleotides, the CDR3 is TGCGCCAGCAGCTTGGGGGAGACAGGGGCCAATGAGCAGTTCTTC. Its translation is CASSLGETGANEQFF.

V is TRBV7-6 and J is TRBJ2-1, with 7 bases lining up with TRBD1. The CDR3 covers 16 residues. J was trimmed by 3 bases and V by 3 bases; bases with no gene match: 8. The V gene's germline CDR1 is SGHVS and CDR2 FNYEAQ. CDR3 loop: CASSLGWQGVYNEQFF. In nucleotides, the CDR3 is TGTGCCAGCAGCTTGGGGTGGCAGGGGGTCTACAATGAGCAGTTCTTC.

This chain connects TRBV14 to TRBJ2-5; 11 bases match TRBD2. The length of the CDR3 is 16 residues. With 3 bases clipped from V and 5 bases from J, the junction kept 8 bases outside the gene matches. Germline V gives CDR1 SGHDN, CDR2 FVKESK. The chain's CDR3 is CASSHLAGGLHETQYF. CDR3 nucleotides: TGTGCCAGCAGCCACCTAGCGGGGGGCCTCCACGAGACCCAGTACTTC.

The rearrangement uses TRBV2 and TRBJ1-1; D might be TRBD1 (6 bases). The CDR3 loop spans 13 amino acids. CDR1 and CDR2 (germline): SNHLY, FYNNEI. Trimming left V 6 bases short and J 4 bases short, with 12 bases between. CDR3 region: CASRETGPTEAFF. The CDR3 DNA sequence: TGTGCCAGCAGGGAAACAGGGCCCACTGAAGCTTTCTTT.

The chain employs TRBV13 and TRBJ1-6; D is possibly TRBD1 (5 bases). The CDR3 runs 14 residues. The V gene lost 2 bases and the J gene lost 11 bases, with 13 bases spanning the gap. Germline lookup yields CDR1 PRHDT and CDR2 FYEKMQ (reference sequence). The CDR3 nucleotides are TGTGCCAGCAGCTTAAGGGGAGGGCGGACACCCCTCCACTTT. Amino acids: CASSLRGGRTPLHF.

This clone was counted once. The chain uses TRBV7-3 and TRBJ2-1; 11 bases are a match to TRBD2. The CDR3 has 19 residues. Germline lookup yields CDR1 SGHTA and CDR2 FQGTGA. V shed 1 base, J shed 5 bases, and the junction held 13 bases outside the gene matches. The CDR3 nucleotides are TGTGCCAGCAGCTTAAAAGTGACTAGCGGGATGGTTAGCGACAATGAGCAGTTCTTC. Residues: CASSLKVTSGMVSDNEQFF.

This sequence joins TRBV5-1 and TRBJ1-1; TRBD1 matches at 8 bases. The CDR3 totals 14 residues. The trim removed 2 bases at V and 1 base at J, leaving 1 base unmatched. CDR1 SGHRS and CDR2 YFSETQ come from the germline V gene. The CDR3 DNA reads as TGCGCCAGCAGCTTAACAGGGGGGAACACTGAAGCTTTCTTT. It specifies CASSLTGGNTEAFF.

This chain links TRBV6-5 with TRBJ1-1; D not certain. V was pared by 6 bases and J by 1 base, with 9 bases between. This CDR3 region has 13 residues. CDR1 and CDR2 from the germline V gene are MNHEY and SVGAGI. CDR3 coding DNA: TGTGCCAGCAGGAAGACATCGAACACTGAAGCTTTCTTT. Its protein is CASRKTSNTEAFF.

To note about this clone: The junction differs from germline at one of its ends, possibly a read error. This chain uses TRBV2 with TRBJ2-7; unclear D gene. CDR1 and CDR2 from the germline V gene are SNHLY and FYNNEI. The CDR3 is 10 residues long. CDR3 DNA: TGTGCCAGCCGTGACCGCGAGCAGTACTTC. Translating gives CASRDREQYF.

The V gene is TRBV11-3, the J gene TRBJ1-6, with D maybe TRBD1 (6 bases). Germline CDR1 reads SGHNT; CDR2 reads YENEEA. CDR3 length: 15 residues. Trimming left V 4 bases short and J 10 bases short, with 17 bases between. The CDR3 DNA is TGTGCCAGCAGCTACGGTGGGGGGGCAAGGTCACCCCTCCACTTT. Translating it yields CASSYGGGARSPLHF. The full variable domain, rest sourced from reference TRBV11-3 and TRBJ1-6, is EAGVVQSPRYKIIEKKQPVAFWCNPISGHNTLYWYLQNLGQGPELLIRYENEEAVDDSQLPKDRFSAERLKGVDSTLKIQPAELGDSAVYLCASSYGGGARSPLHFGNGTRLTVT.

The chain is built from TRBV30 and TRBJ2-3; 8 nucleotides agree with TRBD2. J was trimmed by 4 bases and V by 2 bases; bases with no gene match: 11. The CDR3 consists of 16 residues. CDR1 GTSNPN and CDR2 SVGIG come from the germline V gene (reference sequence). In nucleotides, the CDR3 is TGTGCCTGGAGTCGGGGGGGGACGGTCGATTCAGATACGCAGTATTTT. The encoded protein is CAWSRGGTVDSDTQYF.

The chain joins TRBV11-3 to TRBJ2-5; 8 nucleotides agree with TRBD2. Looked up from germline, CDR1 is SGHNT and CDR2 is YENEEA. The CDR3 runs 17 residues. V lost 5 bases to trimming and J lost 5 bases; unmatched junction nucleotides: 16. CDR3 DNA sequence: TGTGCCAGCAGCCCCCGGCTCGTGGCGGGGGGATTGGAGACCCAGTACTTC. Translating it yields CASSPRLVAGGLETQYF.

The genes are TRBV5-1 and TRBJ2-3; 12 bases fit TRBD2. The CDR3 is 13 amino acids. Germline CDR1 and CDR2: SGHRS and YFSETQ. Germline trimming cut 7 bases from V and 4 bases from J; bases unmatched to any gene: 1. CDR3 DNA: TGCGCCAGCCGGACTAGCGGGGCAGATACGCAGTATTTT. It is translated as CASRTSGADTQYF.

The V and J genes are TRBV4-3 and TRBJ2-2; TRBD1 aligns across 10 bases. After removal of 5 bases from V and 7 bases from J, the junction contained 13 bases not matched to a gene. CDR1 is LGHNA and CDR2 is YSLEER in the germline V gene. The CDR3 has 17 residues. The CDR3 is CASSFGQGVPLVGELFF. Here the CDR3 DNA reads TGCGCCAGCAGCTTCGGACAGGGGGTTCCCCTCGTCGGGGAGCTGTTTTTT.

The CDR3 sequence is CASSPEGQGGEKLFF. In nucleotides, the CDR3 is TGTGCCAGCAGTCCGGAAGGACAGGGAGGTGAAAAACTGTTTTTT. The chain is built from TRBV6-2 or TRBV6-3 and TRBJ1-4, with 8 positions matching TRBD1. Per the germline V gene, CDR1 is MNHEY and CDR2 is SVGEGT. V shed 5 bases and J 7 bases; nucleotides not matched to a gene: 9. The CDR3 is made up of 15 amino acids.

The chain joins TRBV6-2 or TRBV6-3 to TRBJ2-1, with TRBD2 identical over 7 bases. Looked up from germline, CDR1 is MNHEY and CDR2 is SVGEGT. Trimming cost V 2 bases and J 7 bases; bases outside gene matches: 8. The CDR3 length is 15 residues. The CDR3 DNA sequence: TGTGCCAGCAGTTACGAAGCGGGATCTGTGAATGAGCAGTTCTTC. Amino acid sequence: CASSYEAGSVNEQFF.

The J gene is TRBJ1-2, the V gene TRBV28; D may be TRBD1 (5 bases). Trimming pared 7 bases from V and 4 bases from J, leaving 16 bases between. Per germline, CDR1 MDHEN and CDR2 SYDVKM. The CDR3 has 14 residues. CDR3 amino acids: CASTPPVGVYGYTF. DNA for the CDR3: TGTGCCAGCACCCCCCCCGTAGGGGTCTATGGCTACACCTTC.